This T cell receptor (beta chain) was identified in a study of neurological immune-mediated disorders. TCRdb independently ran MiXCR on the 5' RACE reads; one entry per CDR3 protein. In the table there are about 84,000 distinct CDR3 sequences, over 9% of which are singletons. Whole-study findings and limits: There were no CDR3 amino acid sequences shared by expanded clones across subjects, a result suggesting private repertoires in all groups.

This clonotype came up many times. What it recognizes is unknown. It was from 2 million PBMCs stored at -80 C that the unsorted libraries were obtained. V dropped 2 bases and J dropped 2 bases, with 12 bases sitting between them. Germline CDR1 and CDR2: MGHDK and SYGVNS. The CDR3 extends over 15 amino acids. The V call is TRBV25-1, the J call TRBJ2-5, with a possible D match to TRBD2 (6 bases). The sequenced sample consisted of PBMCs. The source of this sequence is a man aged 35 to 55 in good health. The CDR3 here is CASSENLAGQETQYF. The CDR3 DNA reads TGTGCCAGCAGTGAAAACCTCGCGGGGCAAGAGACCCAGTACTTC.